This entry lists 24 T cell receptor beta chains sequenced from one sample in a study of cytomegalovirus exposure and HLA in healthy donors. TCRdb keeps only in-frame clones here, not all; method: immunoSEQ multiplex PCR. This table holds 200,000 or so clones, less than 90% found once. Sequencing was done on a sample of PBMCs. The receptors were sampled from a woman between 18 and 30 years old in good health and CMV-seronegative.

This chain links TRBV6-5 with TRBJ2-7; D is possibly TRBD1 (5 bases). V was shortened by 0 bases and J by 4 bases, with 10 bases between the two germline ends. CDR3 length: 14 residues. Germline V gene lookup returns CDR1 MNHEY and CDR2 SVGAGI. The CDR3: CASSYSMTAYEQYF. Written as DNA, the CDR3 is TGTGCCAGCAGTTACTCGATGACAGCTTACGAGCAGTACTTC.

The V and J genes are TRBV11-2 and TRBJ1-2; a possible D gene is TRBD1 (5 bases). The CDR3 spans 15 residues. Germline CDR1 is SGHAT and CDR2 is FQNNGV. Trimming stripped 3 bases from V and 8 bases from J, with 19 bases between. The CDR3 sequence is CASSFPAGISQGYTF. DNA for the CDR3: TGTGCCAGCAGCTTCCCCGCAGGGATCTCCCAGGGCTACACCTTC.

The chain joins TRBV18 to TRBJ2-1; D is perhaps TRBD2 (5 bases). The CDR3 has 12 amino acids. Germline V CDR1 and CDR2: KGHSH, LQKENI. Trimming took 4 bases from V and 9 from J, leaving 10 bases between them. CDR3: CASSHPGSEQFF. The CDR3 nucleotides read TGTGCCAGCTCACACCCGGGGAGTGAGCAGTTCTTC. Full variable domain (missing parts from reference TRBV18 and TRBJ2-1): NAGVMQNPRHLVRRRGQEARLRCSPMKGHSHVYWYRQLPEEGLKFMVYLQKENIIDESGMPKERFSAEFPKEGPSILRIQQVVRGDSAAYFCASSHPGSEQFFGPGTRLTVL.

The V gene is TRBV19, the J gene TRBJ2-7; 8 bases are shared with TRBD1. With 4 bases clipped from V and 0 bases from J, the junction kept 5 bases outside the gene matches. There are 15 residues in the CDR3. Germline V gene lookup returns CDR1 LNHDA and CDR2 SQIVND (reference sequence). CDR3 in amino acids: CASSTDRESSYEQYF. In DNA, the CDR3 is TGTGCCAGTAGTACGGACAGGGAATCCTCCTACGAGCAGTACTTC.

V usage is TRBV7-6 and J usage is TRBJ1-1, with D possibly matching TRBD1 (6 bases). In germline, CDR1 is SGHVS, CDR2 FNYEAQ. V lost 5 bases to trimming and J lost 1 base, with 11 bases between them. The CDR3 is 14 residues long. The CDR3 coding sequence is TGTGCCAGCAGCCTAGGGGGGCCGAACACTGAAGCTTTCTTT. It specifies CASSLGGPNTEAFF.

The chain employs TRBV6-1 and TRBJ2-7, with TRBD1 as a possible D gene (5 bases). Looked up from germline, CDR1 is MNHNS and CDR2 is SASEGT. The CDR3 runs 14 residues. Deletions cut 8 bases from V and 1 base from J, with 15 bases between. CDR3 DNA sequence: TGTGCCAGCGGGGCCGTAGGAATTTCCTACGAGCAGTACTTC. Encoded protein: CASGAVGISYEQYF.

The CDR3: CASSQAQGLEKLFF. The DNA of the CDR3 is TGTGCCAGCAGCCAAGCCCAGGGGCTCGAAAAACTGTTTTTT. The V and J genes are TRBV4-2 and TRBJ1-4, with D tentatively TRBD1 (6 bases). V dropped 1 base and J dropped 8 bases, with 11 bases sitting between them. The germline V gene encodes CDR1 LGHNA and CDR2 YNFKEQ. The CDR3 contains 14 residues.

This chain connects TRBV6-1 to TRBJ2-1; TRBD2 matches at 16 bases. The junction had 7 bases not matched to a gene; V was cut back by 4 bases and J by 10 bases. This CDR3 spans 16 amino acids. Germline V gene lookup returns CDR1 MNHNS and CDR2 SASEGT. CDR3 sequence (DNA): TGTGCCAGCAGTGGGGGGACTAGCGGGAGGGTAATCGAGCAGTTCTTC. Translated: CASSGGTSGRVIEQFF.

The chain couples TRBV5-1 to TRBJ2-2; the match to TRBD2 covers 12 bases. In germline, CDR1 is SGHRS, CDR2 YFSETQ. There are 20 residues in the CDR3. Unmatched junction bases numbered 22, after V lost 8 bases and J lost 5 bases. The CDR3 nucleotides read TGCGCCAGTAGGGGGCAAACGACTAGCGGGAGCCTGCGTTATACCGGGGAGCTGTTTTTT. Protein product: CASRGQTTSGSLRYTGELFF.

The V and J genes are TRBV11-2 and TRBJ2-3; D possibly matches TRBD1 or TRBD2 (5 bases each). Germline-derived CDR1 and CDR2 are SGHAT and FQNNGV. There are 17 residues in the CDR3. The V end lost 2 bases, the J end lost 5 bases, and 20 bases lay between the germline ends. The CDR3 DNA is TGTGCCAGCAGCTTAAGGAGGAGGCAGGGTTCATTAGATACGCAGTATTTT. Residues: CASSLRRRQGSLDTQYF.

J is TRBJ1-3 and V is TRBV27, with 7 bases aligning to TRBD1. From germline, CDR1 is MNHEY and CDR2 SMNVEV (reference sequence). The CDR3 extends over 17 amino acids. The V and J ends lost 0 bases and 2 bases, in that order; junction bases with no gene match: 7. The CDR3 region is CASSLSSPGTAGNTIYF. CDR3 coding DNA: TGTGCCAGCAGTTTATCTTCACCCGGGACAGCTGGAAACACCATATATTTT.

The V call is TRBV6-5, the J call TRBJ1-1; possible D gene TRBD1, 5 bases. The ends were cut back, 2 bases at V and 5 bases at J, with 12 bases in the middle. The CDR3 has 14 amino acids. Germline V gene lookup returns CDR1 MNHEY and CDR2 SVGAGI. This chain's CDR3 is CASSYGGVGTEAFF. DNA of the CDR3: TGTGCCAGCAGTTACGGAGGGGTCGGTACTGAAGCTTTCTTT.

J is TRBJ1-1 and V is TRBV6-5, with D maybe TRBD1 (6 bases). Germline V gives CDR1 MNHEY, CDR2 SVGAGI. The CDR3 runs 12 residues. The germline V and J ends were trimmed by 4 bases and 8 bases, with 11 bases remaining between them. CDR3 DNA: TGTGCCAGCAGTTGGGGAGGGGGGGAAGCTTTCTTT. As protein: CASSWGGGEAFF.

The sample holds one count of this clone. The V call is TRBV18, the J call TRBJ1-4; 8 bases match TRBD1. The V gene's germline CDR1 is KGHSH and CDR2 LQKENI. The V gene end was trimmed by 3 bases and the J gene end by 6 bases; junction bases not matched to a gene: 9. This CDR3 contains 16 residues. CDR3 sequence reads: CASSPHDRGSDEKLFF. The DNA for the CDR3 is TGTGCCAGCTCACCGCATGACAGGGGATCGGATGAAAAACTGTTTTTT.

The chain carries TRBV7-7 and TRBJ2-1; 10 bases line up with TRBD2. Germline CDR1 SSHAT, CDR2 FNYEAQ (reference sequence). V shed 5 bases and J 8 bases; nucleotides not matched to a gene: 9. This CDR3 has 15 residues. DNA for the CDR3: TGTGCCAGCAGCCCAACAGCGGGAGGGAGGGATGAGCAGTTCTTC. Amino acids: CASSPTAGGRDEQFF.

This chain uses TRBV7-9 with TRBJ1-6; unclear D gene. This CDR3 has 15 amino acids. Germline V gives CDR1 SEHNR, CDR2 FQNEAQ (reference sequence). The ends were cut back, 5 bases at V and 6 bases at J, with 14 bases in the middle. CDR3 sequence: CASSPESVGNSPLHF. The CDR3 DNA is TGTGCCAGCAGCCCCGAGTCAGTGGGTAATTCACCCCTCCACTTT.

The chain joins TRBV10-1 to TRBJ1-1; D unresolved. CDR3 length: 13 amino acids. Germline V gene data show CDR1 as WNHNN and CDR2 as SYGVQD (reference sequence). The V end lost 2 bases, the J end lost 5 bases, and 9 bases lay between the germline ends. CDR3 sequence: CASSELRKTEAFF. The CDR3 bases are TGCGCCAGCAGTGAGCTCCGAAAGACTGAAGCTTTCTTT.

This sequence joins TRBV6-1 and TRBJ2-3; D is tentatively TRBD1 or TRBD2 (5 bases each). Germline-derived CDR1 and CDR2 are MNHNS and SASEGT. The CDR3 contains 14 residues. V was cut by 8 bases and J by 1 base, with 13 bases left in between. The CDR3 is CASLDGAGTDTQYF. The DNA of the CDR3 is TGTGCCAGCCTTGACGGGGCCGGCACAGATACGCAGTATTTT.

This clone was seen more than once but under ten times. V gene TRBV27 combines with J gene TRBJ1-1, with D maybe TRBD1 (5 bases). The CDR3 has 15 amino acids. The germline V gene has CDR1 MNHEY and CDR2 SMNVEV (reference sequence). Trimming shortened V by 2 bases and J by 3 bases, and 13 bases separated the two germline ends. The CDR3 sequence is CASSLGGYLDTEAFF. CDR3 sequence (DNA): TGTGCCAGCAGTTTAGGGGGGTATTTGGACACTGAAGCTTTCTTT.

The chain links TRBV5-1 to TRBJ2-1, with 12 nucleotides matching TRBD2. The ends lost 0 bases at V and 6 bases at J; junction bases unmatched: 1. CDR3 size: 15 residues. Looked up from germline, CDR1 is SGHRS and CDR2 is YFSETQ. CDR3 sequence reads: CASSLGLAGANEQFF. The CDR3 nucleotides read TGCGCCAGCAGCTTGGGACTAGCGGGAGCCAATGAGCAGTTCTTC.

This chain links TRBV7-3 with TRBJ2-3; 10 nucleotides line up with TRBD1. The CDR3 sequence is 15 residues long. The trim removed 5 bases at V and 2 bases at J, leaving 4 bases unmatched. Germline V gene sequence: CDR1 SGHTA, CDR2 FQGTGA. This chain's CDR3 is CASSTGQGFTDTQYF. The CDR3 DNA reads TGTGCCAGCAGCACGGGACAGGGGTTCACAGATACGCAGTATTTT.

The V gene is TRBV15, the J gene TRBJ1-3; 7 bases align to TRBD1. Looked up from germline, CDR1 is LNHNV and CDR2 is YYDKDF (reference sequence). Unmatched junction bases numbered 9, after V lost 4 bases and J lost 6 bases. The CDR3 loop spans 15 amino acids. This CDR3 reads CATSIRQGGVNTIYF. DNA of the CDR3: TGTGCCACCAGCATCCGACAGGGAGGTGTAAACACCATATATTTT.

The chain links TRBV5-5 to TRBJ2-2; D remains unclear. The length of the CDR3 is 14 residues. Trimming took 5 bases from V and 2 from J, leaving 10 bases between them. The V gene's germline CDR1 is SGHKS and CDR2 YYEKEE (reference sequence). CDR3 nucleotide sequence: TGTGCCAGCAGTTTCGTCTCTAACACCGGGGAGCTGTTTTTT. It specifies CASSFVSNTGELFF.

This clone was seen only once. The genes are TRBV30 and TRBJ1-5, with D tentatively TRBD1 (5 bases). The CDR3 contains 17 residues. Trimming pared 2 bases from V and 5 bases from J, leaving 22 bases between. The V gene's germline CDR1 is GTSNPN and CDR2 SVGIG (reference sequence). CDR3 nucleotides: TGTGCCTGGAGTCACGGGGGGTTCGGGGGGGTCCATCAGCCCCAGCATTTT. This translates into CAWSHGGFGGVHQPQHF.